These T cell receptor beta chains were read from a single sample in a study of T cells expressing NK-cell markers. TCRdb reprocessed the 5' RACE reads, with one entry per CDR3 protein and no DNA. The sample yields hundreds of thousands of distinct CDR3 sequences, of which the top ten take up around 3.9%. The sample consisted of blood T cells: a sorted CD56 or NKG2C T cell subset, CD4+ or CD8+ T cells, or bulk PBMC T cells (not recorded which). The receptors were sampled from a woman aged 18-69 years in good health. Both conserved end residues are part of each CDR3.

>TRBJ2-1|TRBV9|15
CASSVGLAGSPEQFF
>TRBJ2-3|TRBV5-1|12
CASSPSDYTQYF
>TRBJ1-2|TRBV20-1|14
CSANFDRAVYGYTF
>TRBJ2-1|TRBV29-1|14
CSVVRLAVINEQFF
>TRBJ2-7|TRBV10-3|15
CATSSGTSGRLEQYF
>TRBJ2-1|TRBV12-3/TRBV12-4|12
CASSLLGDEQFF
>TRBJ2-4|TRBV20-1|16
CSARDWQGTTQNIQYF
>TRBJ2-7|TRBV29-1|15
CSVEGASGRTYEQYF
>TRBJ2-1|TRBV28|13
CASFDRSYNEQFF
>TRBJ1-3|TRBV5-1|15
CASSLNRGSGNTIYF
>TRBJ2-1|TRBV20-1|12
CSARVSAGEQFF
>TRBJ2-1|TRBV19|15
CASSIDTRGGLEQFF
>TRBJ2-1|TRBV7-3|13
CASSLGIGNEQFF
>TRBJ2-4|TRBV6-2/TRBV6-3|15
CASSPTRQGKNIQYF
>TRBJ2-1|TRBV29-1|12
CSVEIGTNEQFF
>TRBJ2-3|TRBV29-1|14
CSGRGVKGTDTQYF
>TRBJ2-5|TRBV29-1|11
CSVEGFLGEYF
>TRBJ2-1|TRBV5-6|17
CASSFLSGLAMPSEQFF
>TRBJ1-6|TRBV4-3|14
CASSQSGLNSPLHF
>TRBJ1-2|TRBV19|17
CASSILGQGASLGGYTF
>TRBJ1-6|TRBV20-1|16
CSARDRVRQDNSPLHF
>TRBJ2-2|TRBV7-2|14
CASSFWVNTGELFF
>TRBJ1-2|TRBV7-2|14
CASSPRRGDYGYTF
>TRBJ1-5|TRBV21-1|15
CASSKAGCLHQPQHF
>TRBJ2-1|TRBV28|15
CASSQTGSSYNEQFF
>TRBJ2-2|TRBV30|14
CAWRGAVNTGELFF
>TRBJ2-7|TRBV20-1|14
CSAGPGTESFVQYF
>TRBJ1-1|TRBV5-4|13
CASSLFRRTEAFF
>TRBJ2-5|TRBV10-3|12
CAIRGTQETQYF
>TRBJ2-1|TRBV12-3/TRBV12-4|14
CASSPGKGGNEQFF
>TRBJ1-6|TRBV4-1|16
CASSHAVGGSNSPLHF
>TRBJ1-6|TRBV12-5|15
CASGTDRVGNSPLHF
>TRBJ2-1|TRBV7-3|16
CASSLTPAGGYNEQFF
>TRBJ2-1|TRBV5-4|17
CASSSRTSGRAYNEQFF
>TRBJ2-3|TRBV11-2|16
CASTPGSGRWTDTQYF
>TRBJ2-3|TRBV27|15
CASSQPGQGTDTQYF
>TRBJ2-1|TRBV11-2|15
CASSLGGGGASEQFF
>TRBJ1-1|TRBV5-6|14
CASSEDRLDTEAFF
>TRBJ2-7|TRBV14|15
CASSQGTGDSYEQYF
>TRBJ2-6|TRBV7-9|17
CASSPVGPHVGANVLTF
>TRBJ2-1|TRBV7-9|14
CASSSSGLVYEQFF
>TRBJ2-6|TRBV7-6|18
CASSPIWRGGSGANVLTF
>TRBJ2-1|TRBV7-3|17
CASSLRGAGTGYNEQFF
>TRBJ1-1|TRBV14|16
CASSQWGQGDYTEAFF
>TRBJ2-1|TRBV20-1|15
CSAPPSGGAYNEQFF
>TRBJ2-5|TRBV7-2|14
CASTLPTSQETQYF
>TRBJ2-2|TRBV5-6|15
CASSLYGQNTGELFF
>TRBJ2-7|TRBV12-3/TRBV12-4|13
CASTLGGFYEQYF
>TRBJ1-3|TRBV2|17
CASRWDRAFVSGNTIYF
>TRBJ1-4|TRBV4-3|14
CASSQRGAREKLFF
>TRBJ1-3|TRBV12-3/TRBV12-4|13
CASRATPGNTIYF
>TRBJ2-5|TRBV6-2/TRBV6-3|12
CASSDLPGGQYF
>TRBJ2-3|TRBV20-1|15
CSARETGKNTDTQYF
>TRBJ2-7|TRBV15|15
CATSRDVGGPNAGYF
>TRBJ1-2|TRBV12-3/TRBV12-4|14
CASSLEGQGYGYTF
>TRBJ2-1|TRBV11-3|15
CASSGSGLSYNEQFF
>TRBJ2-3|TRBV28|13
CASTRTEIVAQYF
>TRBJ1-4|TRBV29-1|13
CSVAGEGNEKLFF
>TRBJ2-1|TRBV5-1|14
CATKANPRNNEQFF
>TRBJ2-2|TRBV12-3/TRBV12-4|16
CASSPDRILGTGELFF